The 8 T cell receptor beta chains below come from one sample, sequenced in a study of blood T cell repertoires in COVID-19. TCRdb's copy holds only in-frame clones and misses some; the assay was immunoSEQ multiplex PCR. The data show under 450,000 clones, roughly four fifths seen once. Sequenced: PBMCs or T cells enriched from blood (not recorded which). These receptors all come from a woman in her 50s who had recovered from COVID-19.

The chain is built from TRBV18 and TRBJ2-5, with D uncertain. V was clipped by 3 bases and J by 2 bases, with 4 bases between them. Germline CDR1 is KGHSH and CDR2 is LQKENI. The CDR3 has 12 residues. CDR3 in amino acids: CASSPQQETQYF. The CDR3 DNA reads as TGTGCCAGCTCACCCCAGCAAGAGACCCAGTACTTC.

This clone was seen more than once but under ten times. The chain joins TRBV27 to TRBJ1-5; 9 nucleotides align to TRBD1. The V gene end was trimmed by 11 bases and the J gene end by 9 bases; junction bases not matched to a gene: 20. This CDR3 spans 16 amino acids. Looked up from germline, CDR1 is MNHEY and CDR2 is SMNVEV (reference sequence). The CDR3 loop is CAPYRPHRGLIRPQHF. The CDR3 DNA reads TGTGCCCCATATCGGCCCCACAGGGGGCTCATCAGGCCCCAGCATTTT.

The chain recombines TRBV15 with TRBJ1-2, with a tentative D call TRBD1 (5 bases). Germline assignment: CDR1 LNHNV and CDR2 YYDKDF (reference sequence). V was trimmed by 0 bases and J by 4 bases, leaving 12 bases between them. The CDR3 totals 15 residues. CDR3 amino acids: CATSREVGLSYGYTF. CDR3 DNA sequence: TGTGCCACCAGCAGAGAGGTGGGACTTTCCTATGGCTACACCTTC.

The gene calls are TRBV7-3 and TRBJ2-5, with 7 bases aligning to TRBD2. The CDR3 has 13 amino acids. Germline assignment: CDR1 SGHTA and CDR2 FQGTGA. The V segment lost 5 bases and the J segment 6 bases; nucleotides outside the gene matches: 6. CDR3 protein: CASSNSGDQTQYF. DNA of the CDR3: TGTGCCAGCAGCAACAGCGGGGATCAGACCCAGTACTTC.

The V call is TRBV5-5, the J call TRBJ1-1; D unresolved. Germline CDR1 reads SGHKS; CDR2 reads YYEKEE (reference sequence). Deletions cut 1 base from V and 11 bases from J, with 15 bases between. The CDR3 is 13 amino acids. The chain's CDR3 is CASSLTVPGEAFF. In DNA, the CDR3 is TGTGCCAGCAGCTTGACTGTCCCCGGGGAGGCTTTCTTT.

The V call is TRBV3-1 (or the pseudogene TRBV3-2), the J call TRBJ2-1; D ambiguous. Deletions cut 0 bases from V and 2 bases from J, with 8 bases between. The CDR3 is 15 residues long. Germline V CDR1 and CDR2: LGHDT, YNNKEL (reference sequence). The CDR3 loop is CASSQESAPYNEQFF. The CDR3 bases are TGTGCCAGCAGCCAAGAGAGTGCCCCCTACAATGAGCAGTTCTTC.

The CDR3 here is CASRGTVNGYTF. CDR3 bases: TGTGCAAGTCGAGGGACAGTGAATGGCTACACCTTC. The chain joins TRBV12-2 to TRBJ1-2; the table's D call TRBD1 went unverified against the DNA. TRBV12-2 is assigned pseudogene status. CDR3 size: 12 residues.

The V gene is TRBV7-8, the J gene TRBJ2-1; perhaps TRBD2 as D (5 bases). V lost 2 bases and J 5 bases, leaving 16 bases between the germline ends. Germline loops: CDR1 SGHVS, CDR2 FQNEAQ. This CDR3 spans 16 amino acids. CDR3 DNA sequence: TGTGCCAGCAGCTTAAGCAGAGGGCCCTCTCACAATGAGCAGTTCTTC. The encoded protein is CASSLSRGPSHNEQFF.